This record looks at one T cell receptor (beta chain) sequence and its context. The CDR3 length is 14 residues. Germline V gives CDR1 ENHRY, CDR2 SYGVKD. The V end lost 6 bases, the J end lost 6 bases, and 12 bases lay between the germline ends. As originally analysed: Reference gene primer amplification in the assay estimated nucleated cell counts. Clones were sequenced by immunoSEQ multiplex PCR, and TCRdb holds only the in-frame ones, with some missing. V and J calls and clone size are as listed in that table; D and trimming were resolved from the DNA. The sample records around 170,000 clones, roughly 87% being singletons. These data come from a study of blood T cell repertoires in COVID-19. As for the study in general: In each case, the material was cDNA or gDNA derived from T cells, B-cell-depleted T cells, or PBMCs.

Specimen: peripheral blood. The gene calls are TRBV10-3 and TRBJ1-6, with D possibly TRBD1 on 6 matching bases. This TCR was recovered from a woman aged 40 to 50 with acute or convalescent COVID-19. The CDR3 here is CAIRPGQLNSPLHF. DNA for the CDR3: TGTGCCATCAGGCCAGGACAGCTTAATTCACCCCTCCACTTT.